This T cell receptor (beta chain) comes out of a study of T cell responses to AZD1222 COVID-19 vaccine. Broader study findings: It should be noted that donors were predominantly white British and more often female, and clonal diversity was possibly underestimated. At baseline, just 5 or 6 AZD1222 recipients tested seropositive. Researchers report vaccine-associated CD4 TCRs spanning spike, with dominance at 160-218 and 743-854. Epitopes outside B.1.351 and B.1.1.7 mutated regions reportedly drew nearly half of spike TCRs.

The table came from immunoSEQ multiplex PCR; TCRdb's copy has only in-frame clones and leaves some out. The sample carries about 150,000 clones, about 93% recorded once. Details on this clone: Antigen specificity is unknown.

Germline V gene lookup returns CDR1 SGHVS and CDR2 FQNEAQ. CDR3 length: 18 residues. V shed 7 bases and J shed 5 bases, with 27 bases lying between them. The genes are TRBV7-8 and TRBJ2-1, with D tentatively TRBD2 (7 bases). This material consisted of peripheral blood, taken on day 0 of AZD1222 vaccination. This clonotype was sampled from an adult in good health. CDR3 loop: CASTQRPGGIVVNNEQFF. The CDR3 DNA follows: TGTGCCAGCACCCAGAGGCCGGGGGGCATCGTTGTGAACAATGAGCAGTTCTTC.